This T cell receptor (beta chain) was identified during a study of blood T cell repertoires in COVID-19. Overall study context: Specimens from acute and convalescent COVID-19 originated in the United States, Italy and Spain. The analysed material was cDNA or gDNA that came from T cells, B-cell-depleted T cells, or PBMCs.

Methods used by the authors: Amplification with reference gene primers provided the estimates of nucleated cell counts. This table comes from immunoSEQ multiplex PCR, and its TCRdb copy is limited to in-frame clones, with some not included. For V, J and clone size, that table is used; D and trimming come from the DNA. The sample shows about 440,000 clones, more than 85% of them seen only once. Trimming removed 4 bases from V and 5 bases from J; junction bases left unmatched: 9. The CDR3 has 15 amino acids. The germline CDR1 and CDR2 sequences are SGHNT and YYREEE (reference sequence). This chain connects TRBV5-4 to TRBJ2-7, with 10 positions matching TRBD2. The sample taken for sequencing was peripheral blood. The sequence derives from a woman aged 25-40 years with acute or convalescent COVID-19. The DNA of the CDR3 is TGTGCCAGCAGCAAGAAAAGCGGGGGGGCCGACGAGCAGTACTTC. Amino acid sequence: CASSKKSGGADEQYF.